This T cell receptor (beta chain) originates from a study of cytomegalovirus exposure and HLA in healthy donors. Study-wide findings and caveats: Trimming of TCR beta V- and J-genes showed a link, identified in a later analysis, to a missense DCLRE1C variant. Among CMV-associated TCR beta chains, most appeared HLA-restricted in a later analysis. Many donors carried some public TCRs, although rarity characterized most TCR sequences.

A word on this clone: Its specificity is unknown.

Donors counted as nominally healthy when sampled, yet unrecorded immune exposures were likely. With 60 Vbeta and 13 Jbeta primers, the PCR was carried out. TCRdb's copy holds only in-frame clones and misses some; the assay was immunoSEQ multiplex PCR. The sample lists approximately 110,000 clones, roughly 77% occurring once. This CDR3 has 16 amino acids. In germline, CDR1 is SGHTA, CDR2 FQGTGA. Trimming took off 0 bases at V and 0 bases at J, with 10 bases between the two ends. This chain joins TRBV7-3 and TRBJ2-3, with a possible D match to TRBD2 (6 bases). The TCR sequence derives from a woman aged 30 to 39 in good health and CMV-seronegative. Sequenced input: PBMCs. The CDR3 spells CASSLTKSGSTDTQYF. CDR3 in DNA: TGTGCCAGCAGCTTAACTAAAAGCGGGAGCACAGATACGCAGTATTTT. Full variable domain (missing parts from reference TRBV7-3 and TRBJ2-3): GAGVSQTPSNKVTEKGKYVELRCDPISGHTALYWYRQSLGQGPEFLIYFQGTGAADDSGLPNDRFFAVRPEGSVSTLKIQRTERGDSAVYLCASSLTKSGSTDTQYFGPGTRLTVL.